This is a list of T cell receptor beta chains from one sample in a study of blood T cell repertoires in COVID-19. The table came from immunoSEQ multiplex PCR; TCRdb's copy has only in-frame clones and leaves some out. The sample yields 70,000 to 90,000 clones, approximately 90% seen once. The sample consisted of PBMCs or T cells enriched from blood (not recorded which). Receptor source: a woman aged 50 to 60 with acute COVID-19. Each CDR3 is given with its conserved first and last residue. D genes are given only for firm matches. Clone size is given for some rows only: seen once, a few or many times, or a class if the clone is expanded.

v_gene,d_gene,abundance,j_gene,CDR3aa,CDR3nt
TRBV5-1,-,-,TRBJ2-1,CASSLGTGFDNEQFF,TGCGCCAGCAGCTTGGGTACAGGGTTTGACAATGAGCAGTTCTTC
TRBV11-3,-,-,TRBJ1-1,CASSLDMTIEAFF,TGTGCCAGCAGCTTAGACATGACAATTGAAGCTTTCTTT
TRBV3-1/TRBV3-2,-,-,TRBJ1-2,CASSQEGSYGYTF,TGTGCCAGCAGCCAAGAGGGCAGCTATGGCTACACCTTC
TRBV18,TRBD1,-,TRBJ1-5,CASFTSPGDRGESNQPQHF,TGTGCCAGCTTCACGTCACCAGGGGACAGGGGGGAGAGCAATCAGCCCCAGCATTTT
TRBV7-9,-,-,TRBJ1-5,CASSLFDSNQPQHF,TGTGCCAGCAGCTTATTTGACAGTAATCAGCCCCAGCATTTT
TRBV5-1,TRBD2,-,TRBJ2-1,CASSGTSGNNEQFF,TGCGCCAGCAGCGGAACTAGCGGGAACAATGAGCAGTTCTTC
TRBV14,-,-,TRBJ2-7,CASNQGGYEQYF,TGTGCCAGCAACCAGGGAGGCTACGAGCAGTACTTC
TRBV6-5,TRBD1,-,TRBJ1-1,CASSRQGEGYTEAFF,TGTGCCAGCAGCCGACAGGGCGAGGGATACACTGAAGCTTTCTTT
TRBV5-4,-,once,TRBJ2-7,CASSLPSRDNSYEQYF,TGTGCCAGCAGCTTACCCTCCCGGGACAACTCCTACGAGCAGTACTTC
TRBV7-9,TRBD1,-,TRBJ2-3,CASSLGRGFTDTQYF,TGTGCCAGCAGCTTAGGCAGGGGGTTTACAGATACGCAGTATTTT
TRBV19,-,-,TRBJ1-6,CASSRENSPLHF,TGTGCCAGTAGTCGGGAGAATTCACCCCTCCACTTT
TRBV13,TRBD2,-,TRBJ2-3,CASSLESSGADTQYF,TGTGCCAGCAGCTTAGAGTCTAGCGGAGCAGATACGCAGTATTTT
TRBV7-2,TRBD1,-,TRBJ1-2,CASSPQGGSDYGYTF,TGTGCCAGCAGCCCACAGGGGGGGAGTGACTATGGCTACACCTTC
TRBV27,-,-,TRBJ1-1,CASSALGGSNTEAFF,TGTGCCAGCAGTGCCCTAGGCGGATCGAACACTGAAGCTTTCTTT
TRBV4-3,TRBD2,-,TRBJ2-7,CASSHLEGLAGVYEQYF,TGCGCCAGCAGCCACCTCGAAGGACTAGCGGGAGTCTACGAGCAGTACTTC
TRBV12-5,-,-,TRBJ1-1,CASGLPRQLNTEAFF,TGTGCTAGTGGTTTGCCCCGACAGCTAAACACTGAAGCTTTCTTT
TRBV6-2/TRBV6-3,-,-,TRBJ2-5,CASSYSRQETQYF,TGTGCCAGCAGTTACTCTAGACAAGAGACCCAGTACTTC
TRBV5-5,-,-,TRBJ1-1,CASSLAIEVWVNTEAFF,TGTGCCAGCAGCTTGGCCATTGAGGTGTGGGTGAACACTGAAGCTTTCTTT
TRBV11-2,TRBD1,-,TRBJ1-4,CASTPGGGQGEEKLFF,TGTGCCAGCACCCCGGGGGGGGGACAGGGGGAGGAAAAACTGTTTTTT
TRBV2,TRBD2,-,TRBJ2-3,CASTTLAERTDTQYF,TGTGCCAGCACCACACTAGCGGAGCGCACAGATACGCAGTATTTT
TRBV11-2,-,-,TRBJ2-7,CASSLDTGSSYEQYF,TGTGCCAGCAGCTTAGATACGGGAAGCTCCTACGAGCAGTACTTC
TRBV2,-,-,TRBJ2-1,CASRHEAVRDEQFF,TGTGCCAGTCGACACGAGGCGGTCAGGGATGAGCAGTTCTTC
TRBV5-4,TRBD1,once,TRBJ1-1,CASSLVGGMNTEAFF,TGTGCCAGCAGCTTGGTAGGGGGCATGAACACTGAAGCTTTCTTT
TRBV12-5,TRBD1,-,TRBJ1-6,CASGRDSRYSPLHF,TGTGCTAGTGGACGGGACAGCCGCTACTCACCCCTCCACTTT
TRBV4-2,-,-,TRBJ1-2,CASSQEGDGNYGYTF,TGTGCCAGCAGCCAAGAAGGAGACGGAAACTATGGCTACACCTTC
TRBV19,TRBD1,-,TRBJ2-7,CASSPGQAYEQYF,TGTGCCAGTAGTCCCGGACAGGCCTACGAGCAGTACTTC
TRBV19,-,-,TRBJ1-1,CASSMGGYTEAFF,TGTGCCAGTAGTATGGGGGGTTACACTGAAGCTTTCTTT
TRBV5-1,TRBD1,once,TRBJ1-4,CASSRQGSATNEKLFF,TGCGCCAGCTCCCGACAGGGCTCCGCAACTAATGAAAAACTGTTTTTT